A selection of T cell receptor beta chains follows, all from one sample in a study of T-cell memory formation after mild COVID-19. TCRdb reprocessed the 5' RACE reads with MiXCR, giving one entry per CDR3 protein. The table shows roughly 310,000 distinct CDR3 sequences, with approximately 15% occurring only once. Sequenced sample: PBMCs or a T cell subset sorted from them (not recorded which). These receptors all come from a young man who had mild COVID-19 (a few samples of this study predate the infection). Cell type and time point are not known. Each CDR3 is given with its conserved first and last residue. A D gene is named only where the DNA matches it firmly. Not every row has a clone size; where given, it reads once, few, many or a size class.

V gene	D gene	clone size	J gene	CDR3 length	CDR3 DNA	CDR3 protein
TRBV5-1	TRBD1	few	TRBJ1-1	15	TGCGCCAGCAGCCGCACCGGGACAGGGAACACTGAAGCTTTCTTT	CASSRTGTGNTEAFF
TRBV4-3	-	-	TRBJ1-5	17	TGCGCCAGCAGCCAAGATAGGAACGGATATAGCAATCAGCCCCAGCATTTT	CASSQDRNGYSNQPQHF
TRBV20-1	TRBD1	many	TRBJ1-1	16	TGCAGTGCTAGAGATCGGGACAGGGGGCTGAACACTGAAGCTTTCTTT	CSARDRDRGLNTEAFF
TRBV7-3	-	many	TRBJ2-3	13	TGTGCCAGCAGCTTACAGAGCACAGATACGCAGTATTTT	CASSLQSTDTQYF
TRBV7-6	-	-	TRBJ1-5	13	TGTGCCAGCAGCTCAGGGGAGGGTCAGCCCCAGCATTTT	CASSSGEGQPQHF
TRBV4-3	-	few	TRBJ1-1	11	TGCGCCAGCAGGGTCGGAGCTGAAGCTTTCTTT	CASRVGAEAFF
TRBV19	TRBD1	-	TRBJ1-6	13	TGTGCCAGTAGCGACCTAGGGGGCCTCTCCCTCCACTTT	CASSDLGGLSLHF
TRBV20-1	-	-	TRBJ1-1	13	TGCAGTGCTAGAGAGGGCTCGAACACTGAAGCTTTCTTT	CSAREGSNTEAFF
TRBV18	-	-	TRBJ1-1	16	TGTGCCAGCTCACCCCTCCGCGGGGGTACGTGGACTGAAGCTTTCTTT	CASSPLRGGTWTEAFF
TRBV7-6	-	-	TRBJ2-5	18	TGTGCCAGCAGCTTATTTGGTATTGGGGTTTTTAGTGGCGGGACCCAGTACTTC	CASSLFGIGVFSGGTQYF
TRBV7-8	TRBD2	few	TRBJ2-5	18	TGTGCCAGCAGCTTGGTTAGCCAGGGAGGGTCGGGGCAAGAGACCCAGTACTTC	CASSLVSQGGSGQETQYF
TRBV6-2/TRBV6-3	-	medium-sized	TRBJ1-5	14	TGTGCCAGCAGTGCAGGGGCAGGCAATCAGCCCCAGCATTTT	CASSAGAGNQPQHF
TRBV6-2/TRBV6-3	-	-	TRBJ1-1	16	TGTGCCAGCAGTTTTTCACAGGGAGGGAGCAACACTGAAGCTTTCTTT	CASSFSQGGSNTEAFF
TRBV6-6	-	few	TRBJ1-2	13	TGTGCCAGCAGGGGAGGGGAAAACTATGGCTACACCTTC	CASRGGENYGYTF
TRBV7-6	TRBD1	many	TRBJ2-7	14	TGTGCCAGCAGCATAAGACAGGGATCCTACGAGCAGTACTTC	CASSIRQGSYEQYF
TRBV4-3	-	-	TRBJ2-6	17	TGCGCCAGCAGCCAAGATCCGGTTTTCTCTGGGGCCAACGTCCTGACTTTC	CASSQDPVFSGANVLTF
TRBV5-1	-	-	TRBJ2-3	16	TGCGCCAGCAGCCCCCGCTACGGAAACCCCACAGATACGCAGTATTTT	CASSPRYGNPTDTQYF
TRBV6-5	TRBD1	-	TRBJ2-2	13	TGTGCCACAAACAGGGGGCGCGCCGGTGAGCTGTTTTTT	CATNRGRAGELFF
TRBV5-1	TRBD1	-	TRBJ2-7	14	TGCGCCAGCAGCTTTGGGACAGTAGCCTACGAGCAGTACTTC	CASSFGTVAYEQYF
TRBV18	TRBD1	-	TRBJ1-6	15	TGTGCCAGCTCAGCCGGGACAGCGCCGAATTCACCCCTCCACTTT	CASSAGTAPNSPLHF
TRBV7-9	-	once	TRBJ1-1	12	TGTGCCAGCAGCCATGGTGCCACTGAAGCTTTCTTT	CASSHGATEAFF
TRBV6-2/TRBV6-3	-	few	TRBJ2-1	14	TGTGCCATCCAGGACTCAAATTCCTACAATGAGCAGTTCTTC	CAIQDSNSYNEQFF
TRBV6-1	-	-	TRBJ1-1	13	TGTGCCAGCAGTGATTTCCTGGGCACTGAAGCTTTCTTT	CASSDFLGTEAFF
TRBV6-1	-	many	TRBJ2-2	16	TGTGCCAGCAGTGAAAGGGAAAGGCCGAACACCGGGGAGCTGTTTTTT	CASSERERPNTGELFF
TRBV20-1	-	-	TRBJ2-7	13	TGCAGTGCTTCTAAGGGACTTAGCTACGAGCAGTACTTC	CSASKGLSYEQYF
TRBV28	TRBD1	many	TRBJ2-2	15	TGTGCCAGCAGACTAAACAGGGGGCGGTCCGGGGAGCTGTTTTTT	CASRLNRGRSGELFF
TRBV7-6	-	few	TRBJ2-5	14	TGTGCCAGCAGTCGTACAGAGTACCAAGAGACCCAGTACTTC	CASSRTEYQETQYF
TRBV30	-	-	TRBJ1-1	11	TGTGCCTGGAGTGTTCAGGGATCAGCTTTCTTT	CAWSVQGSAFF
TRBV11-2	-	few	TRBJ2-3	15	TGTGCCAGCTCCGAGGACATTTGGAGGTCCGATACGCAGTATTTT	CASSEDIWRSDTQYF
TRBV11-1	TRBD1	-	TRBJ1-1	15	TGTGCCAGCAGCTTTGCGACAGGGGTCAAAACTGAAGCTTTCTTT	CASSFATGVKTEAFF
TRBV5-5	-	-	TRBJ1-1	14	TGTGCCAGCAGCTTGTCAGGAATGAACACTGAAGCTTTCTTT	CASSLSGMNTEAFF
TRBV29-1	TRBD1	few	TRBJ2-3	14	TGCAGCGTTAGGACAGGGGGCAGGACAGATACGCAGTATTTT	CSVRTGGRTDTQYF
TRBV4-2	-	-	TRBJ2-3	15	TGTGCCAGCAGGTCACGGGGGACGGACACAGATACGCAGTATTTT	CASRSRGTDTDTQYF
TRBV7-2	TRBD1	-	TRBJ2-2	16	TGTGCCAGCAGCTTCTCTGGGACAGCTAACACCGGGGAGCTGTTTTTT	CASSFSGTANTGELFF
TRBV7-9	-	many	TRBJ2-4	13	TGTGCCAGCAGCTTAGATTTCAGCGCAATTCAGTACTTC	CASSLDFSAIQYF
TRBV20-1	-	-	TRBJ2-7	16	TGCAGTGCTAGACGGAGACAGTCCCTCACAGGGTGGGAGCAGTACTTC	CSARRRQSLTGWEQYF
TRBV11-3	TRBD2	-	TRBJ2-3	16	TGTGCCAGCAGCACCCCAACTAGCGGGGGGTTTGATACGCAGTATTTT	CASSTPTSGGFDTQYF
TRBV14	-	-	TRBJ2-5	13	TGTGCCAGCAGCCAAGATCTAGAAGGGACCCAGTACTTC	CASSQDLEGTQYF
TRBV7-2	TRBD1	few	TRBJ1-6	16	TGTGCCAGCAGCGTATGGGGGACAGGGGGAAATTCACCCCTCCACTTT	CASSVWGTGGNSPLHF
TRBV7-3	-	many	TRBJ1-2	15	TGTGCCAGCAGCCCCTGGTCGGGGTCCAACTATGGCTACACCTTC	CASSPWSGSNYGYTF
TRBV24-1	TRBD1	-	TRBJ1-1	15	TGTGCCACCAGTGATTCCAGGGGGTCGGGAACTGAAGCTTTCTTT	CATSDSRGSGTEAFF
TRBV25-1	-	-	TRBJ1-4	14	TGTGCCAGCAGTGAAAGGGGTCTAGGACAAAAACTGTTTTTT	CASSERGLGQKLFF
TRBV5-1	TRBD1	few	TRBJ2-3	16	TGCGCCAGCCAAGCCTCGACAGGGGGTGAGACAGATACGCAGTATTTT	CASQASTGGETDTQYF
TRBV12-3/TRBV12-4	-	few	TRBJ1-2	13	TGTGCCAGCAGTTTCCCGGACAGCTATGGCTACACCTTC	CASSFPDSYGYTF
TRBV5-1	-	few	TRBJ2-7	15	TGCGCCAGCAGCGCTATCGGAAATGGTGCCTACGAGCAGTACTTC	CASSAIGNGAYEQYF
TRBV7-9	-	-	TRBJ1-6	12	TGTGCCAGCAGCCAATCAGATTCACCCCTCCACTTT	CASSQSDSPLHF
TRBV7-9	TRBD2	few	TRBJ2-1	15	TGTGCCAGCAGCAAGGGACTAGCGGTGATAAATGAGCAGTTCTTC	CASSKGLAVINEQFF
TRBV12-3/TRBV12-4	-	few	TRBJ1-5	14	TGTGCCAGCGCCCCGTGGGGGAGCAATCAGCCCCAGCATTTT	CASAPWGSNQPQHF
TRBV12-3/TRBV12-4	-	few	TRBJ2-7	14	TGTGCCAGCAGTTTTCGCAGGAAGGCCTACGAGCAGTACTTC	CASSFRRKAYEQYF
TRBV15	-	-	TRBJ2-7	15	TGTGCCACCAGCAGCCGGGACCTACCCTCCTACGAGCAGTACTTC	CATSSRDLPSYEQYF
TRBV4-3	TRBD2	many	TRBJ2-5	17	TGCGCCAGCAGCCAAGATGGCCTAGCGGGGAATGTAGAGACCCAGTACTTC	CASSQDGLAGNVETQYF